The 21 T cell receptor beta chains below all came from one sample that was sequenced in a study of human T cells and chemical hapten exposure. A single record per CDR3 protein comes from TCRdb applying MiXCR to the RACE reads. The table includes 30,000 to 40,000 distinct CDR3 sequences, 10% to 15% detected once. The time point was: pre-sensitization, week 0. Treatment meaning: therapeutic diphenylcyclopropenone sensitization with weekly scalp DPC. The total RNA was obtained from whole blood that was not fractionated. Here the sequenced sample was whole blood, taken in connection with sensitization to the hapten diphenylcyclopropenone (DPC). The receptors come from a woman aged 40 to 50 with alopecia areata. Some clones in this sample may be carry-over from other donors' samples.

The chain joins TRBV18 to TRBJ2-7; D may match TRBD1 or TRBD2 (5 bases each). Trimming removed 4 bases from V and 4 bases from J, with 14 bases in between. The CDR3 consists of 14 residues. CDR1 and CDR2 from the germline V gene are KGHSH and LQKENI. CDR3 in DNA: TGTGCCAGCTCACGGGCAGAAGAGGGGTACGAGCAGTACTTC. Its translation is CASSRAEEGYEQYF.

This clonotype was seen a few times. The chain is built from TRBV24-1 and TRBJ1-4; D is undetermined. This CDR3 contains 13 residues. V was pared by 3 bases and J by 8 bases, with 9 bases between. Germline V gene sequence: CDR1 KGHDR, CDR2 SFDVKD. CDR3: CATSDPLREKLFF. CDR3 coding DNA: TGTGCCACCAGTGATCCTCTAAGGGAAAAACTGTTTTTT.

This clonotype has more than one count but fewer than ten. The gene calls are TRBV7-2 and TRBJ1-2; D is unclear. The CDR3 runs to 14 residues. CDR1 is SGHTA and CDR2 is FQGNSA in the germline V gene. V lost 3 bases and J lost 4, with 12 bases in between. The CDR3 DNA reads as TGTGCCAGCAGCTTGGGCGGGAGAATCTATGGCTACACCTTC. Protein product: CASSLGGRIYGYTF.

Notes on this clonotype: A much bigger clone sits one base away, suggesting this may be a read error. The J gene is TRBJ2-1, the V gene TRBV10-3; 10 nucleotides agree with TRBD1. Germline CDR1 ENHRY, CDR2 SYGVKD. CDR3 length: 13 amino acids. This CDR3 is CTSQDRGTNEQFF. CDR3 coding DNA: TGTACCAGCCAGGACAGGGGGACCAATGAGCAGTTCTTC.

A few counts support this clonotype. The chain links TRBV5-8 to TRBJ2-7, with TRBD1 as a possible D gene (6 bases). V was pared by 4 bases and J by 3 bases, with 11 bases between. The V gene's germline CDR1 is SGHTS and CDR2 YDEGEE. CDR3 size: 13 residues. CDR3 DNA sequence: TGTGCCAGCAGCCGGGACAAAGACTACGAGCAGTACTTC. The encoded protein is CASSRDKDYEQYF.

The rearrangement joins TRBV5-4 to TRBJ2-3; no clear D gene. The ends were cut back, 9 bases at V and 1 base at J, with 12 bases in the middle. CDR3 length: 13 amino acids. Per germline, CDR1 SGHNT and CDR2 YYREEE (reference sequence). CDR3 coding DNA: TGTGCCACCCGGACCCAGGGCACAGATACGCAGTATTTT. Translating gives CATRTQGTDTQYF.

This clonotype showed up many times. This rearrangement joins TRBV18 to TRBJ1-1; D not resolved. The V end lost 6 bases, the J end lost 3 bases, and 14 bases lay between the germline ends. CDR3 length: 14 residues. In germline, CDR1 is KGHSH, CDR2 LQKENI. The CDR3 here is CASSRGSRDTEAFF. CDR3 nucleotide sequence: TGTGCCAGCTCTCGTGGATCGCGTGACACTGAAGCTTTCTTT.

The chain is built from TRBV10-3 and TRBJ2-7, with D possibly called TRBD1 or TRBD2 (7 bases each). The CDR3 consists of 16 residues. The ends were cut back, 4 bases at V and 6 bases at J, with 22 bases in the middle. The germline gives CDR1 ENHRY, CDR2 SYGVKD. The CDR3 nucleotides read TGTGCCATCAGTGGGACAGGCCGGGACTACTTAAGCGAGCAGTACTTC. This codes for CAISGTGRDYLSEQYF.

This chain joins TRBV20-1 and TRBJ1-1; weak D call: TRBD1 (5 bases). Trimming stripped 5 bases from V and 2 bases from J, with 15 bases between. The CDR3 runs to 14 residues. Germline values: CDR1 DFQATT, CDR2 SNEGSKA (reference sequence). Here the CDR3 reads CSAYTGTANTEAFF. As DNA, the CDR3 is TGCAGTGCTTACACCGGGACGGCTAACACTGAAGCTTTCTTT.

This clonotype was detected many times. The chain is built from TRBV29-1 and TRBJ2-1, with D possibly matching TRBD2 (6 bases). This CDR3 has 13 residues. Trimming stripped 8 bases from V and 7 bases from J, with 18 bases between. CDR1 is SQVTM and CDR2 is ANQGSEA in the germline V gene. CDR3 sequence (DNA): TGCAGCACGCCGAGCCCGGGGAGGAATGAGCAGTTCTTC. Translating gives CSTPSPGRNEQFF.

This clonotype was detected many times. The J gene is TRBJ2-2, the V gene TRBV9, with TRBD2 identical over 12 bases. Germline CDR1 is SGDLS and CDR2 is YYNGEE. The CDR3 covers 16 residues. J gave up 3 bases and V 0 bases, and 0 bases lay outside the gene matches. CDR3 region: CASSVGTSGDTGELFF. The CDR3, as DNA: TGTGCCAGCAGCGTAGGGACTAGCGGGGACACCGGGGAGCTGTTTTTT.

This clonotype was recorded many times. The V gene is TRBV10-2, the J gene TRBJ2-7, with TRBD2 matching over 7 bases. Germline V gene data show CDR1 as WSHSY and CDR2 as SAAADI. With 6 bases clipped from V and 2 bases from J, the junction kept 13 bases outside the gene matches. The CDR3 loop spans 16 amino acids. CDR3 in DNA: TGCGCCAGCAGGGAGACAGCGGGACTACCAACCTACGAGCAGTACTTC. It is translated as CASRETAGLPTYEQYF.

The chain has TRBV28 and TRBJ2-1, with D unresolved. The germline CDR1 and CDR2 sequences are MDHEN and SYDVKM. With 5 bases removed from V and 6 bases from J, the gap between germline ends came to 5 bases. The CDR3 loop spans 11 amino acids. The CDR3 DNA sequence: TGTGCCAGCAGTACCATCAATGAGCAGTTCTTC. Translation gives CASSTINEQFF.

This clonotype has ten or more counts. This sequence joins TRBV29-1 and TRBJ1-5; no firm D call. The CDR3 is 11 amino acids. CDR1 is SQVTM, CDR2 ANQGSEA, per germline. V shed 5 bases and J shed 5 bases, with 7 bases lying between them. The CDR3 coding sequence is TGCAGCGTTCCCCACTATCAGCCCCAGCATTTT. Translation gives CSVPHYQPQHF.

This clonotype was seen a handful of times. V gene TRBV4-3 combines with J gene TRBJ2-1; 9 nucleotides align to TRBD1. The CDR3 runs to 17 residues. Germline V gene lookup returns CDR1 LGHNA and CDR2 YSLEER. With 4 bases clipped from V and 6 bases from J, the junction kept 13 bases outside the gene matches. In DNA, the CDR3 is TGCGCCAGCAGCCTTACGACCGGGACAGGGTGGACCAATGAGCAGTTCTTC. Translation: CASSLTTGTGWTNEQFF.

This clonotype was recorded at least ten times. The chain links TRBV7-2 to TRBJ2-7; the D is unclear. The CDR3 has 15 residues. The germline gives CDR1 SGHTA, CDR2 FQGNSA. The V gene lost 1 base and the J gene lost 3 bases, with 13 bases spanning the gap. The chain's CDR3 is CASSLGSISIYEQYF. CDR3 sequence (DNA): TGTGCCAGCAGCTTAGGGTCAATCTCCATCTACGAGCAGTACTTC.

This clonotype was counted ten times or more. For the CDR3, the DNA is TGCGCCAGCAGCCAAGGAAGAGGAACCGGGGGATTGGGAGAGACCCAGTACTTC. It translates to CASSQGRGTGGLGETQYF. The chain is built from TRBV4-3 and TRBJ2-5, with D perhaps TRBD2 (6 bases). Germline CDR1 and CDR2: LGHNA and YSLEER. The CDR3 has 18 residues. Trimming removed 1 base at V and 4 bases at J, with 22 bases between.

At least ten counts were recorded for this clonotype. The chain combines TRBV18 with TRBJ2-2, with D perhaps TRBD1 (6 bases). Per the germline V gene, CDR1 is KGHSH and CDR2 is LQKENI. Trimming took off 3 bases at V and 3 bases at J, with 14 bases between the two ends. The CDR3 spans 16 residues. In DNA form, the CDR3 reads TGTGCCAGCTCACCGGCCGGGACACCCGACACCGGGGAGCTGTTTTTT. Residues: CASSPAGTPDTGELFF. Drawing the rest from reference TRBV18 and TRBJ2-2, the complete variable domain is NAGVMQNPRHLVRRRGQEARLRCSPMKGHSHVYWYRQLPEEGLKFMVYLQKENIIDESGMPKERFSAEFPKEGPSILRIQQVVRGDSAAYFCASSPAGTPDTGELFFGEGSRLTVL.

The chain has TRBV28 and TRBJ2-7; D may correspond to TRBD1 or TRBD2 (7 bases each). Germline lookup yields CDR1 MDHEN and CDR2 SYDVKM. The CDR3 has 13 amino acids. V lost 8 bases and J lost 4, with 15 bases in between. The CDR3 nucleotides are TGTGCCAGCCTTTCAGGGGGAGGGTACGAGCAGTACTTC. This sequence encodes CASLSGGGYEQYF.

The chain links TRBV5-1 to TRBJ1-6; 8 nucleotides align to TRBD1. V was pared by 4 bases and J by 10 bases, with 7 bases of the junction left unmatched. Germline assignment: CDR1 SGHRS and CDR2 YFSETQ. CDR3 length: 14 residues. In DNA, the CDR3 is TGCGCCAGCAGCATGGACAGGGAGCTCTCACCCCTCCACTTT. It specifies CASSMDRELSPLHF.

This clonotype has ten or more counts. The rearrangement links TRBV6-6 to TRBJ1-4; D is unresolved. Trimming pared 0 bases from V and 7 bases from J, leaving 9 bases between. The CDR3 runs 14 residues. Germline CDR1 reads MNHNY; CDR2 reads SVGAGI (reference sequence). The CDR3 DNA sequence: TGTGCCAGCAGTTACTCGGCGGAGGGTGAAAAACTGTTTTTT. Its protein is CASSYSAEGEKLFF.